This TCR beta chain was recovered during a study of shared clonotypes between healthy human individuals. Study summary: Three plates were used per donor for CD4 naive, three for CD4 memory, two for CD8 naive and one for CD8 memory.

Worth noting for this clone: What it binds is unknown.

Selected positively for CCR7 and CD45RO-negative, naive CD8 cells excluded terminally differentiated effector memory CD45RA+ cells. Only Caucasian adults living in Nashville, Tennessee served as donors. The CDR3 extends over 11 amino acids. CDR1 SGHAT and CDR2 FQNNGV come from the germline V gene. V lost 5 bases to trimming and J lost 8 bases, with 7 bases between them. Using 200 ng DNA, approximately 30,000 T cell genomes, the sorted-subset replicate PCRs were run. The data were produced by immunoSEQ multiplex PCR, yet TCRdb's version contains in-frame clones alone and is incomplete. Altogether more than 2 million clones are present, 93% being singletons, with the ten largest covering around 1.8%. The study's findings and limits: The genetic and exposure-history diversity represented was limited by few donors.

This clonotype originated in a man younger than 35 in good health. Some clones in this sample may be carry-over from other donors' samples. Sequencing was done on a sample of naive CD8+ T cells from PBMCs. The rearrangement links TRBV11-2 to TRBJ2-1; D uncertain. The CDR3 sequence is CASSLPYEQFF. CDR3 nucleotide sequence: TGTGCCAGCAGCCTCCCCTATGAGCAGTTCTTC. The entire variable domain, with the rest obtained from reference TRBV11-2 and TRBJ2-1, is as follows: EAGVAQSPRYKIIEKRQSVAFWCNPISGHATLYWYQQILGQGPKLLIQFQNNGVVDDSQLPKDRFSAERLKGVDSTLKIQPAKLEDSAVYLCASSLPYEQFFGPGTRLTVL.